This T cell receptor (beta chain) was captured by sequencing in a study of OX40 agonist ivuxolimab in advanced cancers. For the study at large: The patients got ivuxolimab, which is an agonistic anti-OX40 (CD134) antibody. The study's findings and limits: Clonal expansion by week 6 occurred in CD4+ and CD8+ blood T cells (at 0.1 to 3.0 mg/kg). It was also the case that some nonresponders had low normalized T-cell clonal expansion.

Notes on this clone: Its antigen remains unknown.

Assay used: immunoSEQ multiplex PCR; TCRdb lists only in-frame clones, some missing. There are about 79,000 clones in the sample; 86% occur only once, and over 0.75% lies in the top ten. This material consisted of CD4+ or CD8+ T cells sorted from blood, taken in a trial of the OX40 agonist ivuxolimab. The sequence was obtained from an adult with an advanced solid tumor such as melanoma, head and neck, liver or kidney cancer.

DNA for the CDR3: TGTGCCAGCAGCTTAGGACAGGGGGTCGGGAAACAGCCCCAGCATTTT. Its translation is CASSLGQGVGKQPQHF. The gene calls are TRBV7-2 and TRBJ1-5, with TRBD1 matching over 9 bases. The CDR3 is 16 residues long. V trimming: 1 base; J trimming: 7 bases; junction bases outside the gene matches: 8. Germline V gene sequence: CDR1 SGHTA, CDR2 FQGNSA.